This TCR beta chain was sequenced for a study of blood T cell repertoires in COVID-19 (dated by TCRdb to 2020 to 2021). Turning to the overall study: Samples from collaborators originated in the United States, Italy and Spain and spanned both the acute and convalescent phases of COVID-19. The dataset comprised deeply sampled blood TCRbeta repertoires from subjects exposed to, actively infected with, or recovered from COVID-19. Samples came from the ongoing ImmuneRACE study (first 160 participants) plus 1,254 subjects from 6 global collaborators. The prospective study material was composed of cDNA or gDNA derived from T cells, B-cell-depleted T cells, or PBMCs. Where available, HLA class I and class II types were taken from metadata supplied by the sample provider and were not determined by assay-based typing. Nearly every sample came with metadata listing a de-identified subject ID, COVID-19 status, age in years and sex. A freely available public database, intended as a resource for researchers studying the immune response to SARS-CoV-2, is where the repertoires were released. General conclusions and limits of the study: The amount of clinical and demographic metadata varied by source and participant and was provided uncurated.

About this clone itself: Its antigen remains unidentified. Base qualities were left out, and no much larger clone turns up one base away.

In Seattle, one collaborating source enrolled patients while the infection was active and tracked those patients longitudinally over the course of disease. Whole blood was collected in K2EDTA tubes by collaborating institutions according to the institutions' own protocols. For TCRbeta analysis, collaborators shipped samples in one of three forms: frozen whole blood, isolated PBMCs, or DNA extracted from either of those sample types. TCRbeta CDR3 regions were amplified from genomic DNA using the immunoSEQ Assay, a bias-controlled multiplex PCR. As for how the authors treated the data: Nucleated cell counts per sample were estimated from amplification of reference gene primers within the assay. To quantify the absolute abundance of each unique TCRbeta CDR3 rearrangement, sequence reads were collapsed and filtered. For each sample, productive Simpson clonality was calculated as the square root of Simpson's diversity index over productive rearrangements. This immuneACCESS table, as held by TCRdb, lists in-frame sequences with V and J called but not all clones. Of the missing ones, under half trace to an unresolved V gene in checked studies; the others have no known cause. Clonal size and the V and J genes are those of that table, whereas D and trimming came from the DNA. In all, the sample holds about 310,000 clones, and 90% of those were seen once. The ten largest clonotypes hold about 1% of the sample.

CDR1 and CDR2, looked up from the germline V gene (reference sequence), are LNHDA and SQIVND. Counted from cysteine to phenylalanine, this CDR3 has 16 amino acids. The CDR3 DNA has 48 bases and is translated from base 1. V trim: 5 bases; J trim: 1 base; unmatched bases: 9. The V and J segments used are TRBV19 and TRBJ2-7, with 9 central nucleotides matching TRBD1. The sample was peripheral blood. The source is a woman aged 40 to 49 with COVID-19, enrolled during active disease. The DNA is TGTGCCAGTAGTCCGTCCGGGACAGGGAAGTCCTACGAGCAGTACTTC. It is translated as CASSPSGTGKSYEQYF.